The rows below give T cell receptor beta chains drawn from one sample of a study of identical twins' blood T cells. Each CDR3 protein gets one entry after TCRdb re-called the 5' RACE reads with MiXCR. The sample carries a few hundred thousand distinct CDR3 sequences, roughly 31% recorded once. The sample consisted of PBMCs. These receptors all come from a woman between 18 and 55 years old in good health. Each CDR3 is given with its conserved first and last residue. D genes are given only for firm matches. Part of the rows lack a size; the others show once, few, many or a class for expanded clones.

j_call | d_call | clone_size | v_call | cdr3_aa | cdr3_nt
TRBJ1-2 | TRBD1 | many | TRBV11-2 | CASSLGHSWAGGPYTF | TGTGCCAGCAGCTTAGGTCATTCTTGGGCAGGGGGCCCGTACACCTTC
TRBJ2-1 | . | . | TRBV18 | CASSPNGQLDNEQFF | TGTGCCAGCTCACCGAATGGACAGCTAGACAATGAGCAGTTCTTC
TRBJ1-1 | . | many | TRBV29-1 | CSVGNFRVRNTEAFF | TGCAGCGTGGGGAATTTTAGAGTAAGGAACACTGAAGCTTTCTTT
TRBJ2-1 | . | . | TRBV6-2/TRBV6-3 | CASIMDGYNEQFF | TGTGCCAGCATCATGGACGGTTACAATGAGCAGTTCTTC
TRBJ2-1 | TRBD2 | many | TRBV5-4 | CASSPRTSGRNEQFF | TGTGCCAGCAGCCCTAGGACTAGCGGGAGGAATGAGCAGTTCTTC
TRBJ2-7 | . | many | TRBV5-1 | CASSLAGTVESYEQYF | TGCGCCAGCAGCTTGGCTGGTACGGTGGAGAGCTACGAGCAGTACTTC
TRBJ1-1 | . | few | TRBV6-2/TRBV6-3 | CASSLGEMNTEAFF | TGTGCCAGCAGTTTGGGGGAGATGAACACTGAAGCTTTCTTT
TRBJ1-3 | TRBD1 | many | TRBV4-1 | CASSPGQGSGGNTIYF | TGCGCCAGCAGTCCGGGACAGGGCTCGGGGGGAAACACCATATATTTT
TRBJ2-1 | . | few | TRBV20-1 | CSAPTANEQFF | TGCAGTGCTCCGACTGCTAATGAGCAGTTCTTC
TRBJ1-1 | . | few | TRBV20-1 | CSATPGGSTEAFF | TGCAGTGCGACTCCCGGGGGATCCACTGAAGCTTTCTTT
TRBJ2-1 | . | many | TRBV29-1 | CSESRGYNEQFF | TGCAGCGAGTCTAGGGGCTACAATGAGCAGTTCTTC
TRBJ2-1 | . | . | TRBV6-5 | CASSYSTGTPNEQFF | TGTGCCAGCAGTTACTCTACCGGGACCCCCAATGAGCAGTTCTTC
TRBJ2-1 | . | few | TRBV20-1 | CSASDKVNEQFF | TGCAGTGCTAGTGACAAGGTCAATGAGCAGTTCTTC
TRBJ1-1 | . | . | TRBV14 | CASSQDLGAVNTEAFF | TGTGCCAGCAGCCAAGATCTAGGAGCGGTGAACACTGAAGCTTTCTTT
TRBJ2-7 | TRBD2 | . | TRBV7-9 | CASSLGLAGSSYEQYF | TGTGCCAGCAGCTTAGGACTAGCGGGAAGCTCCTACGAGCAGTACTTC
TRBJ2-1 | . | few | TRBV29-1 | CSVERSYNEQFF | TGCAGCGTTGAAAGGTCCTACAATGAGCAGTTCTTC
TRBJ1-2 | . | few | TRBV6-5 | CASSYGPFNPLYGYTF | TGTGCCAGCAGTTATGGACCCTTCAACCCTCTCTATGGCTACACCTTC
TRBJ2-7 | TRBD2 | . | TRBV20-1 | CSAPSPSGSNYYEQYF | TGCAGTGCTCCATCCCCTAGCGGGAGCAACTACTACGAGCAGTACTTC
TRBJ2-1 | TRBD2 | once | TRBV5-1 | CASSFLAGDNEQFF | TGCGCCAGCAGCTTCCTAGCGGGAGACAATGAGCAGTTCTTC
TRBJ2-1 | TRBD2 | . | TRBV10-3 | CATESGGAYKQFF | TGTGCCACCGAGAGCGGGGGGGCCTATAAGCAGTTCTTC
TRBJ2-1 | . | few | TRBV7-2 | CASSLERRNNEQFF | TGTGCCAGCAGCTTAGAAAGGAGAAACAATGAGCAGTTCTTC
TRBJ2-2 | . | . | TRBV10-3 | CAITATGELFF | TGTGCCATCACTGCGACGGGGGAGCTGTTTTTT
TRBJ1-1 | TRBD1 | many | TRBV5-1 | CASFEGADTEAFF | TGCGCCAGCTTCGAGGGGGCCGACACTGAAGCTTTCTTT
TRBJ1-1 | TRBD1 | . | TRBV4-3 | CASSRDSGGTFEALF | TGCGCCAGCAGCCGGGACTCAGGGGGGACCTTTGAAGCTCTCTTT
TRBJ2-7 | . | . | TRBV6-2/TRBV6-3 | CASSENRDERF | TGTGCCAGCAGTGAAAACCGGGACGAACGATTC
TRBJ1-1 | . | few | TRBV20-1 | CSAYGQRDGAFF | TGCAGTGCTTATGGACAGAGGGATGGAGCTTTCTTT
TRBJ1-6 | . | once | TRBV6-5 | CASSVTQSDSPLHF | TGTGCCAGCAGTGTAACACAGTCGGATTCACCCCTCCACTTT
TRBJ1-3 | . | . | TRBV12-5 | CASGAQGSGNTIYF | TGTGCTAGTGGTGCCCAGGGGTCTGGAAACACCATATATTTT
TRBJ1-2 | TRBD1 | few | TRBV12-3/TRBV12-4 | CASSLRHRGYGYTF | TGTGCCAGCAGTTTACGTCACAGGGGCTATGGCTACACCTTC
TRBJ1-2 | . | few | TRBV7-9 | CASTPGEYGYTF | TGTGCCAGCACACCGGGAGAGTATGGCTACACCTTC
TRBJ1-1 | . | many | TRBV6-6 | CASLSGGRVAFF | TGTGCCAGTTTAAGTGGGGGAAGGGTAGCTTTCTTT
TRBJ1-1 | . | few | TRBV5-1 | CASSYRLDTEAFF | TGCGCCAGCAGTTACAGACTCGACACTGAAGCTTTCTTT
TRBJ1-2 | . | few | TRBV2 | CASCTQGANYGYTF | TGTGCCAGCTGCACACAGGGCGCTAACTATGGCTACACCTTC
TRBJ2-3 | . | . | TRBV6-5 | CASTPEGESDTQYF | TGTGCCAGCACTCCCGAGGGGGAGTCAGATACGCAGTATTTT
TRBJ1-2 | . | . | TRBV10-2 | CASSEALRWGYTF | TGCGCCAGCAGCGAAGCCCTAAGGTGGGGCTACACCTTC
TRBJ1-1 | TRBD1 | . | TRBV20-1 | CSARETGTGETEAFF | TGCAGTGCTAGAGAAACCGGGACAGGGGAAACTGAAGCTTTCTTT
TRBJ2-6 | . | . | TRBV27 | CASREGVRSGANVLTF | TGTGCCAGCAGGGAGGGGGTCCGCTCTGGGGCCAACGTCCTGACTTTC
TRBJ2-7 | . | many | TRBV20-1 | CSATDTDSYEQYF | TGCAGTGCTACGGACACTGATTCCTACGAGCAGTACTTC